The rows below give T cell receptor beta chains drawn from one sample of a study of blood T cell repertoires in COVID-19. The table came from immunoSEQ multiplex PCR; TCRdb's copy has only in-frame clones and leaves some out. This table has fewer than 120,000 clones, around nine tenths appearing once. Material: peripheral blood. The receptors were sampled from a human donor in a cohort sampled during active COVID-19. Each CDR3 is given with its conserved first and last residue. Each record gives: CDR3 protein, CDR3 DNA, V gene, D gene, J gene, clone size. D genes are given only for firm matches. The listing skips clone size in some rows; elsewhere it reads once, few, many or a size class.

CAFRMDRGRSPLHF,TGTGCCTTCAGGATGGACAGGGGGAGATCACCCCTCCACTTT,TRBV30,TRBD1,TRBJ1-6,NA
CASSQPRERETFYTDTQYF,TGTGCCAGCAGCCAACCAAGGGAGCGGGAAACATTCTACACAGATACGCAGTATTTT,TRBV11-2,TRBD2,TRBJ2-3,NA
CASSQSPGWGAGGSYEQYF,TGCGCCAGCAGCCAGTCCCCCGGTTGGGGAGCGGGAGGATCCTACGAGCAGTACTTC,TRBV4-3,TRBD2,TRBJ2-7,NA
CASSLNGGRGTDTQYF,TGTGCCAGCAGCCTAAACGGCGGGAGAGGCACAGATACGCAGTATTTT,TRBV11-1,TRBD2,TRBJ2-3,NA
CASSSLAGFDEQYF,TGTGCCAGCAGTTCCCTAGCTGGGTTCGACGAGCAGTACTTC,TRBV11-2,NA,TRBJ2-7,NA
CASSVAGTGGYGYTF,TGTGCCAGCAGCGTAGCTGGGACAGGGGGCTATGGCTACACCTTC,TRBV9,TRBD1,TRBJ1-2,NA
CASSYARGFFRETQYF,TGTGCCAGCAGTTACGCTCGAGGGTTTTTTAGGGAGACCCAGTACTTC,TRBV6-5,NA,TRBJ2-5,NA
CASSLVPGNTDTQYF,TGTGCCAGCAGCTTAGTTCCGGGAAACACAGATACGCAGTATTTT,TRBV11-2,NA,TRBJ2-3,NA
CASSEYGSGRYNEQFF,TGTGCCAGCAGTGAATATGGTAGCGGGAGGTACAATGAGCAGTTCTTC,TRBV6-1,TRBD2,TRBJ2-1,NA
CASSLVVWTEDEQFF,TGTGCCAGCAGCTTAGTGGTGTGGACTGAAGATGAGCAGTTCTTC,TRBV7-2,NA,TRBJ2-1,NA
CASSKKRFLPRGGTDTQYF,TGTGCCAGCAGCAAAAAAAGGTTTCTTCCCCGGGGTGGCACAGATACGCAGTATTTT,TRBV21-1,NA,TRBJ2-3,NA
CASSRGTGNVYTEAFF,TGTGCCAGTAGTCGCGGGACAGGGAATGTGTACACTGAAGCTTTCTTT,TRBV19,TRBD1,TRBJ1-1,NA
CASSMTARLAPEETQYF,TGTGCCAGTAGTATGACGGCTCGACTAGCCCCCGAAGAGACCCAGTACTTC,TRBV19,TRBD2,TRBJ2-5,NA
CASSSRLAGGYNEQFF,TGCGCCAGCAGCTCCCGACTAGCGGGGGGGTACAATGAGCAGTTCTTC,TRBV4-1,TRBD2,TRBJ2-1,NA
CASRPGVTNEKLFF,TGTGCCAGCAGGCCAGGGGTAACTAATGAAAAACTGTTTTTT,TRBV7-2,NA,TRBJ1-4,NA
CASSLTYGGAYNEQFF,TGTGCCAGCAGCTTAACGTACGGGGGGGCTTACAATGAGCAGTTCTTC,TRBV7-3,TRBD2,TRBJ2-1,NA
CASSSGAGAGNQPQHF,TGTGCCAGCAGTTCCGGAGCAGGGGCTGGCAATCAGCCCCAGCATTTT,TRBV28,NA,TRBJ1-5,NA
CSARSAYEQYF,TGCAGTGCTCGAAGCGCCTACGAGCAGTACTTC,TRBV20-1,NA,TRBJ2-7,NA
CASLTGGSSYNEQFF,TGTGCCAGCCTCACAGGGGGCAGCTCCTACAATGAGCAGTTCTTC,TRBV6-5,TRBD1,TRBJ2-1,NA
CASRQQGLQEETQYF,TGTGCCAGCAGGCAACAGGGTCTGCAAGAAGAGACCCAGTACTTC,TRBV2,NA,TRBJ2-5,few
CASSRGGQGLNGYTF,TGTGCCAGTAGTAGGGGAGGACAGGGATTAAATGGCTACACCTTC,TRBV19,TRBD1,TRBJ1-2,NA
CASEPTGRVTEAFF,TGTGCCAGCGAACCCACAGGGAGGGTAACTGAAGCTTTCTTT,TRBV6-5,NA,TRBJ1-1,NA
CASSQDRLGDRVGTEAFF,TGTGCCAGCAGCCAAGATCGATTGGGAGACAGGGTGGGCACTGAAGCTTTCTTT,TRBV3-1/TRBV3-2,TRBD1,TRBJ1-1,NA
CASSVGQGSYNEQFF,TGTGCCAGCAGCGTGGGGCAGGGCTCCTACAATGAGCAGTTCTTC,TRBV9,NA,TRBJ2-1,once
CASSPTGQGQETQYF,TGTGCCAGCAGCCCGACAGGACAGGGGCAAGAGACCCAGTACTTC,TRBV7-9,TRBD1,TRBJ2-5,NA
CSASGNTEAFF,TGCAGTGCTTCCGGGAACACTGAAGCTTTCTTT,TRBV20-1,NA,TRBJ1-1,NA
CASSLGDMIHRASPLHF,TGCGCCAGCAGCTTGGGGGACATGATCCACAGAGCCTCACCCCTCCACTTT,TRBV5-1,NA,TRBJ1-6,few
CASSPGTFSYNSPLHF,TGTGCCAGCTCACCTGGGACATTCTCCTATAATTCACCCCTCCACTTT,TRBV18,NA,TRBJ1-6,NA
CASSPRDSNEAFF,TGTGCCAGCTCACCACGGGACAGTAATGAAGCTTTCTTT,TRBV18,TRBD1,TRBJ1-1,NA
CASSFVSGGGYEQYF,TGCGCCAGCAGCTTTGTGAGCGGGGGTGGTTACGAGCAGTACTTC,TRBV5-1,TRBD2,TRBJ2-7,NA
CASSLRSGGGTDTQYF,TGTGCCAGCAGTTTACGTAGCGGGGGAGGCACAGATACGCAGTATTTT,TRBV27,TRBD2,TRBJ2-3,NA
CASRQGVSEKLFF,TGTGCCAGCAGGCAGGGTGTCAGTGAAAAACTGTTTTTT,TRBV7-2,NA,TRBJ1-4,NA
CASTEQGNTGELFF,TGCGCCAGTACTGAACAGGGTAACACCGGGGAGCTGTTTTTT,TRBV4-1,NA,TRBJ2-2,NA
CASSPRLGGNTIYF,TGTGCCAGTAGTCCCCGCCTCGGGGGAAACACCATATATTTT,TRBV19,NA,TRBJ1-3,NA
CASSSGSLWEQYF,TGTGCCAGCAGCTCAGGGTCCCTCTGGGAGCAGTACTTC,TRBV11-2,NA,TRBJ2-7,NA
CASSRGQLNSPLHF,TGTGCCAGCAGCCGGGGACAGCTAAATTCACCCCTCCACTTT,TRBV7-3,TRBD1,TRBJ1-6,NA
CASSPPGGNTGELFF,TGTGCCAGCTCACCACCGGGAGGGAACACCGGGGAGCTGTTTTTT,TRBV18,NA,TRBJ2-2,NA
CASSLIGQGVHNEQFF,TGTGCCAGCAGTTTAATCGGACAAGGGGTCCACAATGAGCAGTTCTTC,TRBV28,NA,TRBJ2-1,NA
CASRFSAVSGGNTEAFF,TGTGCCAGCAGATTCTCGGCGGTATCAGGGGGAAACACTGAAGCTTTCTTT,TRBV7-2,TRBD1,TRBJ1-1,NA
CASSIRGPSNQPQHF,TGTGCCAGTAGTATCAGGGGGCCGAGCAATCAGCCCCAGCATTTT,TRBV19,TRBD1,TRBJ1-5,NA
CASSSQDRAPEQYF,TGTGCCAGCAGCTCCCAAGACAGGGCCCCCGAGCAGTACTTC,TRBV3-1/TRBV3-2,TRBD1,TRBJ2-7,NA
CASSHIPGLAGEYYEQYF,TGCGCCAGCAGCCACATACCGGGACTAGCGGGGGAGTACTACGAGCAGTACTTC,TRBV4-1,TRBD2,TRBJ2-7,NA
CASSDRGGEQYF,TGTGCCAGCAGCGACAGGGGAGGCGAGCAGTACTTC,TRBV7-2,TRBD1,TRBJ2-7,once
CASSPTGLAAYEQYF,TGTGCCAGTAGCCCAACGGGACTAGCGGCCTACGAGCAGTACTTC,TRBV19,TRBD2,TRBJ2-7,NA
CASRPGTGREKLFF,TGTGCCAGCAGACCCGGGACAGGACGTGAAAAACTGTTTTTT,TRBV2,TRBD1,TRBJ1-4,few
CASSTDLHTEAFF,TGTGCCAGCTCTACCGACTTGCACACTGAAGCTTTCTTT,TRBV18,NA,TRBJ1-1,NA
CASSYQGDITYEQYF,TGTGCCAGCAGTTACCAAGGGGATATAACCTACGAGCAGTACTTC,TRBV6-5,NA,TRBJ2-7,NA